These 31 T cell receptor beta chains were sequenced from one sample in a study of metastatic and nonmetastatic thyroid tumors. TCRdb recomputed clones from the PCR reads via MiXCR. The repertoire has fewer than 25,000 clones, around 20% of them found once; the top ten carry 25% to 30%. Each patient came to thyroid surgery without any prior treatment (of any kind). Material: blood. The receptors were gathered from a female donor with papillary thyroid cancer or a benign thyroid nodule (not recorded which). Some clones in this sample may be carry-over from other donors' samples.

This clone was observed a handful of times. The rearrangement links TRBV12-3 or TRBV12-4 to TRBJ1-2, with D possibly TRBD1 on 5 matching bases. This CDR3 is 13 amino acids long. V lost 6 bases and J 2 bases, leaving 10 bases between the germline ends. The CDR3 sequence is CASSRQKNYGYTF. The CDR3, as DNA: TGTGCCAGCAGCCGACAGAAAAACTATGGCTACACCTTC.

This sequence joins TRBV9 and TRBJ2-3; D tentatively reads TRBD1 or TRBD2 (6 bases each). The CDR3 is 16 residues long. In germline, CDR1 is SGDLS, CDR2 YYNGEE. With 0 bases removed from V and 4 bases from J, the gap between germline ends came to 15 bases. The chain's CDR3 is CASSVEEGGVSDTQYF. The DNA for the CDR3 is TGTGCCAGCAGCGTAGAGGAGGGGGGAGTCTCAGATACGCAGTATTTT.

The sample holds a few counts of this clone. Compared with germline, one end of the junction differs, possibly owing to a read error. The V gene is TRBV2, the J gene TRBJ2-7; D gene unclear. Germline V gives CDR1 SNHLY, CDR2 FYNNEI. This CDR3 comprises 13 residues. The CDR3: CASSSYGAYGQYF. DNA of the CDR3: TGTGCCAGCAGTTCCTACGGAGCCTACGGGCAGTACTTC.

This clone appeared a few times. This may come from a read error, since a much larger clone is one base off. The chain has TRBV9 and TRBJ2-3; D is unclear. In germline, CDR1 is SGDLS, CDR2 YYNGEE. The CDR3 sequence is 11 residues long. The CDR3 loop is CASNVEDTQYF. CDR3 nucleotides: TGTGCCAGCAACGTAGAAGATACGCAGTATTTT.

The rearrangement joins TRBV11-1 to TRBJ2-1; D is tentatively TRBD1 or TRBD2 (6 bases each). The CDR3 runs 16 residues. Trimming removed 3 bases at V and 8 bases at J, with 20 bases between. Germline loops: CDR1 SGHAT, CDR2 FQDESV (reference sequence). The CDR3 sequence: CASSLWGATLRDEQFF. The CDR3 coding sequence is TGTGCCAGCAGCTTGTGGGGGGCGACCCTAAGGGATGAGCAGTTCTTC.

This clone was counted many times. The chain employs TRBV19 and TRBJ2-7, with TRBD2 identical over 10 bases. V lost 5 bases, J lost 3 bases, and 7 bases stayed unmatched. This CDR3 region has 15 residues. Per the germline V gene, CDR1 is LNHDA and CDR2 is SQIVND (reference sequence). The CDR3 here is CASSSPSGSGYEQYF. For the CDR3, the DNA is TGTGCCAGTAGTTCCCCTAGCGGGAGCGGCTACGAGCAGTACTTC.

This clone was seen a few times. A much larger clone differs from this one at a single base, so this may be a read error. The rearrangement joins TRBV13 to TRBJ2-5; a weak D match, TRBD1 (6 bases). This CDR3 has 14 residues. Germline lookup yields CDR1 PRHDT and CDR2 FYEKMQ (reference sequence). The germline V and J ends were trimmed by 6 bases and 4 bases, with 15 bases remaining between them. CDR3 sequence (DNA): TGTGCCAGCAGACTGGGACAAGTTGGAGAGACCCAGTACTTC. Protein product: CASRLGQVGETQYF.

In its sample, this clone is medium-sized (0.01 to 0.1%). This chain joins TRBV30 and TRBJ1-2; D is unclear. Germline CDR1 is GTSNPN and CDR2 is SVGIG (reference sequence). The CDR3 contains 12 residues. Trimming shortened V by 4 bases and J by 8 bases, and 14 bases separated the two germline ends. CDR3 nucleotides: TGTGCCTGGATTGGAGTAGAGGTGGGCTACACCTTC. It codes for CAWIGVEVGYTF.

Concerning this clone itself: This may come from a read error, since a much larger clone is one base off. The same CDR3 is also encoded by other DNA sequences in this sample. This chain joins TRBV11-3 and TRBJ2-5; either TRBD1 or TRBD2 may supply D (5 bases each). There are 15 residues in the CDR3. Looked up from germline, CDR1 is SGHNT and CDR2 is YENEEA. V was cut by 3 bases and J by 2 bases, with 13 bases left in between. The CDR3 loop is CASSFRDPHQETQYF. CDR3 coding DNA: TGTGCCAGCAGCTTTCGGGACCCTCATCAAGAGACCCAGTACTTC.

By its share, this clone is medium-sized (0.01 to 0.1%). The V gene is TRBV20-1, the J gene TRBJ1-2; D unresolved. V lost 0 bases and J 8 bases, leaving 10 bases between the germline ends. The CDR3 extends over 12 amino acids. Germline V lookup: CDR1 DFQATT, CDR2 SNEGSKA (reference sequence). DNA of the CDR3: TGCAGTGCTAGAGATCCTGACGCAGGCTACACCTTC. Amino acid sequence: CSARDPDAGYTF.

This clone was observed at least ten times. V and J are TRBV3-1 and TRBJ2-7; tentative D call: TRBD1 (6 bases). This CDR3 contains 16 residues. V gave up 4 bases and J gave up 1 base, with 17 bases separating them. Germline lookup yields CDR1 LGHDT and CDR2 YNNKEL (reference sequence). In DNA, the CDR3 is TGTGCCAGCAGCCCCACGACTCGGACAGCTTCCTACGAGCAGTACTTC. As protein: CASSPTTRTASYEQYF.

This clone has a count of ten or more. The chain couples TRBV7-9 to TRBJ2-2, with 8 bases fitting TRBD2. The CDR3 is 16 amino acids. V lost 5 bases, J lost 7 bases, and 12 bases stayed unmatched. Germline CDR1 is SEHNR and CDR2 is FQNEAQ (reference sequence). The CDR3 region is CASSQGSGGAVGELFF. CDR3 bases: TGTGCCAGCAGCCAAGGGTCGGGGGGGGCCGTCGGGGAGCTGTTTTTT.

This clone showed up many times. The V call is TRBV7-2, the J call TRBJ2-5, with D uncertain. The CDR3 length is 13 residues. Trimming cost V 3 bases and J 5 bases, with 10 bases left between them. In germline, CDR1 is SGHTA, CDR2 FQGNSA. The CDR3 protein is CASSFKGRETQYF. The CDR3, as DNA: TGTGCCAGCAGCTTCAAGGGCCGGGAGACCCAGTACTTC.

This clone was seen many times. V is TRBV11-2 and J is TRBJ2-3; D call uncertain. The CDR3 has 16 amino acids. Trimming removed 5 bases from V and 2 bases from J, with 17 bases in between. Germline CDR1 reads SGHAT; CDR2 reads FQNNGV. CDR3 nucleotides: TGTGCCAGCAGCGCCCGGCCTCCTGGGTACACAGATACGCAGTATTTT. Amino acid sequence: CASSARPPGYTDTQYF.

There are many counts of this clone. This may be a read error: a much more frequent sequence differs by one nucleotide. V usage is TRBV27 and J usage is TRBJ2-5; 7 positions match TRBD2. The CDR3 has 13 residues. Germline values: CDR1 MNHEY, CDR2 SMNVEV (reference sequence). CDR3 coding DNA: TGTGCCAGCATAAGCGGGAACCAAGGGACCCAGTACTTC. Translation gives CASISGNQGTQYF.

A remark on this clone: This may come from a read error, since a much larger clone is one base off. The chain employs TRBV5-4 and TRBJ2-7, with no clear D. Germline CDR1 reads SGHNT; CDR2 reads YYREEE (reference sequence). CDR3 length: 12 amino acids. The DNA of the CDR3 is TGTGCCAACAGCTTTTCTGGTTACGAGCAGTACTTC. Amino acids: CANSFSGYEQYF.

In this sample, this clone turned up many times. The chain is built from TRBV5-1 and TRBJ2-7; 10 nucleotides line up with TRBD1. Germline-derived CDR1 and CDR2 are SGHRS and YFSETQ. This CDR3 is 17 amino acids long. The trim removed 0 bases at V and 3 bases at J, leaving 9 bases unmatched. The DNA of the CDR3 is TGCGCCAGCAGCTTGGCGAACCTCCGGGACAGGGGCTACGAGCAGTACTTC. This gives the protein CASSLANLRDRGYEQYF.

As regards this clone: Compared with germline, one end of the junction differs, possibly owing to a read error. The chain uses TRBV19 and TRBJ1-2, with no clear D. The CDR3 length is 13 residues. The germline V gene has CDR1 LNHDA and CDR2 SQIVND (reference sequence). In DNA form, the CDR3 reads TGTGTCAGTAGTATACATGAGAGGTATGGCTACACCTTC. It encodes CVSSIHERYGYTF.

The chain joins TRBV11-2 to TRBJ2-2; no clear D gene. The germline V gene encodes CDR1 SGHAT and CDR2 FQNNGV. This CDR3 is 14 amino acids long. V lost 4 bases and J lost 3, with 9 bases in between. This CDR3 is CASSSARYTGELFF. The CDR3 nucleotides read TGTGCCAGCAGCTCCGCCCGATACACCGGGGAGCTGTTTTTT.

The table lists this clone with many counts. The gene calls are TRBV19 and TRBJ1-6; D uncertain. The CDR3 runs to 14 residues. Trimming took 8 bases from V and 3 from J, leaving 11 bases between them. Germline V gene lookup returns CDR1 LNHDA and CDR2 SQIVND (reference sequence). The CDR3 loop is CASQRRDYNSPLHF. The CDR3 coding sequence is TGTGCCAGTCAAAGACGGGACTATAATTCACCCCTCCACTTT.

J is TRBJ2-3 and V is TRBV7-2, with 9 bases that match TRBD1. The V and J ends lost 5 bases and 3 bases, in that order; junction bases with no gene match: 3. Germline CDR1 is SGHTA and CDR2 is FQGNSA. There are 14 residues in the CDR3. The CDR3 protein is CASSQGQGTDTQYF. CDR3 nucleotide sequence: TGTGCCAGCAGCCAAGGACAGGGGACAGATACGCAGTATTTT.

This clone was seen many times. This chain uses TRBV5-6 with TRBJ1-1, with 9 bases lining up with TRBD1. Per the germline V gene, CDR1 is SGHDT and CDR2 is YYEEEE. V was clipped by 4 bases and J by 4 bases; unmatched bases: 11. The CDR3 sequence is 16 residues long. The CDR3 sequence is CASSRLDRGLSTEAFF. The DNA for the CDR3 is TGTGCCAGCAGCCGGCTGGACAGGGGCTTGAGCACTGAAGCTTTCTTT.

Ten or more counts support this clone. The CDR3: CASSQATSGRTTTYEQYF. The CDR3 nucleotides read TGTGCCAGCAGCCAAGCGACTAGCGGGAGGACCACCACCTACGAGCAGTACTTC. This chain links TRBV4-2 with TRBJ2-7; 13 positions match TRBD2. Trimming cost V 1 base and J 2 bases; bases outside gene matches: 8. This CDR3 spans 18 amino acids. Germline values: CDR1 LGHNA, CDR2 YNFKEQ.

This clone was seen many times. The rearrangement uses TRBV27 and TRBJ2-5; D is uncertain. Germline V gene lookup returns CDR1 MNHEY and CDR2 SMNVEV (reference sequence). The CDR3 has 11 residues. V shed 6 bases and J shed 2 bases, with 4 bases lying between them. The CDR3 reads CASSKQETQYF. CDR3 in DNA: TGTGCCAGCAGCAAACAAGAGACCCAGTACTTC.

Comments on this clone: This may be a read error: a much more frequent sequence differs by one nucleotide. The chain uses TRBV15 and TRBJ2-6; 8 bases agree with TRBD1. The germline gives CDR1 LNHNV, CDR2 YYDKDF (reference sequence). The CDR3 contains 21 residues. With V trimmed by 4 bases and J by 0 bases, 17 bases remained unmatched. The CDR3 DNA reads as TGTGCCACCAGCATAGATTTCGGTGTGGGACAGGCGACCTCTGGGGCCAACGTCCTGACTTTC. This sequence encodes CATSIDFGVGQATSGANVLTF. Variable domain in full (rest from reference TRBV15 and TRBJ2-6): DAMVIQNPRYQVTQFGKPVTLSCSQTLNHNVMYWYQQKSSQAPKLLFHYYDKDFNNEADTPDNFQSRRPNTSFCFLDIRSPGLGDTAMYLCATSIDFGVGQATSGANVLTFGAGSRLTVL.

This clone was seen many times. The genes are TRBV2 and TRBJ2-1, with TRBD2 identical over 11 bases. Germline V CDR1 and CDR2: SNHLY, FYNNEI. There are 16 residues in the CDR3. Trimming took 6 bases from V and 5 from J; bases not matched to a gene: 9. CDR3 in DNA: TGTGCCAGCAGCACGACCGGGACTAGCGGACACAATGAGCAGTTCTTC. It yields the protein CASSTTGTSGHNEQFF.

This clone was recorded at least ten times. The genes are TRBV7-6 and TRBJ2-5, with 7 bases aligning to TRBD1. Per the germline V gene, CDR1 is SGHVS and CDR2 is FNYEAQ. There are 16 residues in the CDR3. V dropped 3 bases and J dropped 5; count of bases not matched to a gene: 12. The chain's CDR3 is CASSFPSGGRRETQYF. The CDR3 nucleotides are TGTGCCAGCAGCTTCCCTTCAGGGGGTAGGAGGGAGACCCAGTACTTC. Drawing the rest from reference TRBV7-6 and TRBJ2-5, the complete variable domain is GAGVSQSPRYKVTKRGQDVALRCDPISGHVSLYWYRQALGQGPEFLTYFNYEAQQDKSGLPNDRFSAERPEGSISTLTIQRTEQRDSAMYRCASSFPSGGRRETQYFGPGTRLLVL.

This clone was seen repeatedly, ten times or more. The chain carries TRBV7-3 and TRBJ2-1; D gene unclear. The ends were cut back, 0 bases at V and 5 bases at J, with 5 bases in the middle. The CDR3 runs 13 residues. Per the germline V gene, CDR1 is SGHTA and CDR2 is FQGTGA. For the CDR3, the DNA is TGTGCCAGCAGCTTAACAAAAGACAATGAGCAGTTCTTC. Protein sequence: CASSLTKDNEQFF.

This clone showed up many times. The chain links TRBV28 to TRBJ1-6; TRBD1 aligns across 7 bases. Germline values: CDR1 MDHEN, CDR2 SYDVKM. This CDR3 is 17 amino acids long. With 6 bases clipped from V and 1 base from J, the junction kept 9 bases outside the gene matches. CDR3 sequence: CASSTGAKGSYNSPLHF. The CDR3 nucleotides are TGTGCCAGCAGCACAGGGGCCAAAGGATCCTATAATTCACCCCTCCACTTT.

This clone was found many times. The J gene is TRBJ2-5, the V gene TRBV3-1; 8 bases line up with TRBD2. There are 14 residues in the CDR3. Germline loops: CDR1 LGHDT, CDR2 YNNKEL (reference sequence). After removal of 4 bases from V and 2 bases from J, the junction contained 3 bases not matched to a gene. The CDR3 loop is CASSRAGDQETQYF. The CDR3 bases are TGTGCCAGCAGCCGAGCGGGGGATCAAGAGACCCAGTACTTC.

This clone is judged medium-sized (0.01 to 0.1%). The V gene is TRBV28, the J gene TRBJ1-3; a possible D gene is TRBD1 (5 bases). Germline lookup yields CDR1 MDHEN and CDR2 SYDVKM. V was cut by 7 bases and J by 0 bases, with 13 bases left in between. The CDR3 covers 15 residues. The CDR3 DNA sequence: TGTGCCAGCACCCCCTTGGGGGGCTCTGGAAACACCATATATTTT. Protein sequence: CASTPLGGSGNTIYF.